The clone carrying this TCR beta chain showed up many times. No antigen is known for it. Time point specified: persistent/refractory GD, antithyroid drugs over 5 years with positive TRAb. The TCR library was prepared using RNA isolated from PBMCs. The sample comes from a study of regulatory T cells in long-lasting Graves disease. Study at large: It was over 5 years of antithyroid drugs, with positive TSH receptor antibodies, that meant persistent Graves' disease. Findings and limits, study-wide: Exclusively peripheral blood, rather than thyroid tissue, was studied. It is possible that accuracy was reduced by the small size of the sample.

Arm-PCR of CDR3 regions and iRepertoire HTBI primers were the basis on which TCR beta libraries were built. MiXCR was run by TCRdb on the multiplex PCR reads, yielding one entry per CDR3 protein. The sample lists roughly 300,000 distinct CDR3 sequences; more than 20% were seen once. Trimming took off 5 bases at V and 4 bases at J, with 14 bases between the two ends. The CDR3 runs 14 residues. Looked up from germline, CDR1 is MDHEN and CDR2 is SYDVKM. The input for sequencing was peripheral blood mononuclear cells (PBMCs), taken when the disease was refractory, from a patient treated with antithyroid drugs. The chain is built from TRBV28 and TRBJ1-2; no definite D call. This TCR was recovered from a female donor with Graves disease. CDR3 coding DNA: TGTGCCAGCAGTGGAATACGAGCCTCCTATGGCTACACCTTC. Translation: CASSGIRASYGYTF.